This T cell receptor (beta chain) is from a study of chemoradiotherapy in HPV16-positive cancers. Study details: Functional T-cell assays on a couple of HPV16-positive patients' cells defined candidate HPV-specific clones and common TCR motifs.

Sequencing used immunoSEQ multiplex PCR; TCRdb keeps in-frame clones, though not all of them. The table shows 6,500 to 9,000 clones, with 80% to 90% occurring only once. CDR1 and CDR2 from the germline V gene are KGHSH and LQKENI. The V end was cut by 2 bases, the J end by 0 bases, with 14 bases between. The CDR3 runs 17 residues. The source of this sequence is a human donor with HPV-associated anogenital cancer. This material consisted of tumor tissue, taken from a patient who underwent chemoradiotherapy. J is TRBJ2-1 and V is TRBV18, with a weak D call TRBD2 (5 bases). CDR3 DNA: TGTGCCAGCTCACCAACAACAGCGGTAAGCTCCTACAATGAGCAGTTCTTC. Protein sequence: CASSPTTAVSSYNEQFF.